The subject of this entry is one T cell receptor (beta chain). The target antigen is unknown. The data stem from a study of read filtering for tumor transcriptome and immune sequencing. Study details: Patients were about 18 male and 11 to 15 female, mean age 65.9 years, range 47 to 80. After DNase treatment, RNA was made into whole-transcriptome libraries. Findings and caveats of the study: Sorted CD138-negative bone marrow cells were not purified T cells. IR-seq captured clonotypes deeper and more reliably than RNA-seq.

The library was built from roughly 400 ng RNA with molecular barcoded adaptors for alpha/delta and beta/gamma chains. TCRdb called the reads again in MiXCR, with one record for every CDR3 protein. Among several hundred distinct CDR3 sequences listed, approximately 80% were seen once. The V gene lost 2 bases and the J gene lost 0 bases, with 11 bases spanning the gap. The CDR3 sequence is 16 residues long. Germline values: CDR1 SEHNR, CDR2 FQNEAQ (reference sequence). The material sequenced was a population of CD138-negative cells sorted from bone marrow. The sequence derives from a donor aged 40 or older with multiple myeloma. This table probably holds off-target reads from a library built for another chain. The chain has TRBV7-9 and TRBJ2-1; D is uncertain. This CDR3 is CASSLSGRSSYNEQFF. In DNA form, the CDR3 reads TGTGCCAGCAGCTTATCGGGCAGAAGCTCCTACAATGAGCAGTTCTTC.